These 9 T cell receptor beta chains came from one sample sequenced in a study of blood T cell repertoires in COVID-19. TCRdb keeps only in-frame clones here, not all; method: immunoSEQ multiplex PCR. The sample yields under 200,000 clones, around 89% seen once. The sample taken for sequencing was PBMCs or T cells enriched from blood (not recorded which). These receptors were obtained from a woman aged 18-30 years who had recovered from COVID-19.

The chain is built from TRBV24-1 and TRBJ2-6; D ambiguous. V lost 5 bases and J lost 0, with 10 bases in between. The CDR3 contains 16 residues. Looked up from germline, CDR1 is KGHDR and CDR2 is SFDVKD. For the CDR3, the DNA is TGTGCCACCAGTGCCGCGTCGAGCTCTGGGGCCAACGTCCTGACTTTC. This sequence encodes CATSAASSSGANVLTF.

The V gene is TRBV2, the J gene TRBJ1-1, with D hard to call. The CDR3 has 14 amino acids. Trimming cost V 2 bases and J 1 base, with 8 bases left between them. Germline assignment: CDR1 SNHLY and CDR2 FYNNEI. Written as DNA, the CDR3 is TGTGCCAGCAGTGAACCGGTCGGGAACACTGAAGCTTTCTTT. Amino acid sequence: CASSEPVGNTEAFF. The full variable domain, its missing parts supplied by reference TRBV2 and TRBJ1-1, is EPEVTQTPSHQVTQMGQEVILRCVPISNHLYFYWYRQILGQKVEFLVSFYNNEISEKSEIFDDQFSVERPDGSNFTLKIRSTKLEDSAMYFCASSEPVGNTEAFFGQGTRLTVV.

The chain carries TRBV28 and TRBJ2-1; TRBD2 agrees at 9 bases. Germline CDR1 MDHEN, CDR2 SYDVKM. Trimming removed 7 bases from V and 5 bases from J; junction bases left unmatched: 9. This CDR3 region has 15 residues. The CDR3 loop reads CASTQRLAGNNEQFF. CDR3 nucleotide sequence: TGTGCCAGCACCCAAAGGCTAGCGGGGAACAATGAGCAGTTCTTC.

This chain links TRBV5-1 with TRBJ2-3, with D possibly being TRBD2 (6 bases). Deletions cut 5 bases from V and 2 bases from J, with 15 bases between. CDR1 is SGHRS, CDR2 YFSETQ, per germline. CDR3 size: 15 residues. The CDR3 bases are TGCGCCAGCAGTAGTGTGGGAGGCGTCACAGATACGCAGTATTTT. Translation gives CASSSVGGVTDTQYF.

The rearrangement uses TRBV28 and TRBJ1-5, with D perhaps matching TRBD1 (5 bases). Looked up from germline, CDR1 is MDHEN and CDR2 is SYDVKM. V was clipped by 3 bases and J by 3 bases, with 15 bases between them. The CDR3 runs 16 residues. The CDR3 loop reads CASSFYGFRVNQPQHF. The CDR3 region has the DNA TGTGCCAGCAGTTTCTACGGTTTCAGGGTCAATCAGCCCCAGCATTTT.

V usage is TRBV25-1 and J usage is TRBJ1-2, with TRBD1 matching over 10 bases. The trim removed 8 bases at V and 6 bases at J, leaving 6 bases unmatched. This CDR3 comprises 13 residues. CDR1 and CDR2 from the germline V gene are MGHDK and SYGVNS. Written as DNA, the CDR3 is TGTGCCAGCCGCCGACAGGGGGCGGATGGCTACACCTTC. Amino acids: CASRRQGADGYTF.

This chain uses TRBV2 with TRBJ1-5, with 8 bases lining up with TRBD1. The CDR3 has 18 residues. CDR1 and CDR2 from the germline V gene are SNHLY and FYNNEI. After removal of 7 bases from V and 4 bases from J, the junction contained 18 bases not matched to a gene. In nucleotides, the CDR3 is TGTGCCAGCAACAAGGGACACGGCAGGGGGCTAGGAAATCAGCCCCAGCATTTT. As protein: CASNKGHGRGLGNQPQHF.

The gene calls are TRBV7-2 and TRBJ1-1; D may be TRBD1 (5 bases). V was clipped by 7 bases and J by 5 bases, with 17 bases between them. Germline CDR1 and CDR2: SGHTA and FQGNSA. The CDR3 has 14 amino acids. CDR3 nucleotide sequence: TGTGCCAGCACCCTTCTCTTGGGGGGGACTGAAGCTTTCTTT. Protein: CASTLLLGGTEAFF. Supplemented by reference TRBV7-2 and TRBJ1-1, the full variable domain reads GAGVSQSPSNKVTEKGKDVELRCDPISGHTALYWYRQSLGQGLEFLIYFQGNSAPDKSGLPSDRFSAERTGGSVSTLTIQRTQQEDSAVYLCASTLLLGGTEAFFGQGTRLTVV.

V gene TRBV7-9 combines with J gene TRBJ2-6; possibly TRBD2 for D (5 bases). The CDR3 runs 14 residues. Between the trimmed V and J ends, which lost 6 bases and 4 bases, there was a span of 10 bases. CDR1 SEHNR and CDR2 FQNEAQ come from the germline V gene (reference sequence). As DNA, the CDR3 is TGTGCCAGCAGTCCTGGGAGCGGGGCCAACGTCCTGACTTTC. This encodes CASSPGSGANVLTF.